This is a list of T cell receptor beta chains from one sample in a study of blood T cells in healthy people across ages. Each CDR3 protein is one row after TCRdb ran MiXCR on the 5' RACE reads. The sample yields about 620,000 distinct CDR3 sequences, around 50% seen once. Input material: blood. The receptors were gathered from an elderly woman in good health. Each CDR3 is given with its conserved first and last residue. A D gene is named only where the DNA matches it firmly. Only part of the rows carry a size: once, few, many, or a class if the clone is expanded.

clone_size j_call v_call d_call cdr3_nt cdr3_aa
- TRBJ2-5 TRBV7-9 - TGTGCCAGCAGCTCTGGCGGGGTGACCCAGTACTTC CASSSGGVTQYF
many TRBJ2-5 TRBV9 - TGTGCCAGCAGCGAGGGTCCAAGGCAAGAGACCCAGTACTTC CASSEGPRQETQYF
- TRBJ1-5 TRBV27 - TGTGCCAGCAGCACGACAGGCTATAGCAATCAGCCCCAGCATTTT CASSTTGYSNQPQHF
- TRBJ2-5 TRBV28 - TGTGCCAGCAGTTTGGGGGCAGGGACCCAGTACTTC CASSLGAGTQYF
many TRBJ2-1 TRBV5-6 - TGTGCCAGCAGCCGTGGACAGAACGTCTACAATGAGCAGTTCTTC CASSRGQNVYNEQFF
- TRBJ2-2 TRBV7-3 - TGTGCCAGCAGCTTAATGCCGGGGCAGGGCTCCGGGGAGCTGTTTTTT CASSLMPGQGSGELFF
many TRBJ2-3 TRBV6-5 TRBD1 TGTGCCAGCAGTGGACAGGGGGTAGATACGCAGTATTTT CASSGQGVDTQYF
once TRBJ1-2 TRBV6-6 - TGTGCCAGCAGTTACTCGATGTCGAAGTGGGGCTACACCTTC CASSYSMSKWGYTF
many TRBJ2-5 TRBV14 - TGTGCCAGCAGCCAATTAGGAGGGGCTCGGCAAGAGACCCAGTACTTC CASSQLGGARQETQYF
few TRBJ2-7 TRBV7-3 - TGTGCCAGCAGCTTAATCCAGGGTGGTGCCTACGAGCAGTACTTC CASSLIQGGAYEQYF
- TRBJ2-1 TRBV29-1 - TGCAGCGTTGACGGTGTTGGATCCAATGAGCAGTTCTTC CSVDGVGSNEQFF
many TRBJ2-1 TRBV14 - TGTGCCAGCAGCTTTGGGACACATACATACAATGAGCAGTTCTTC CASSFGTHTYNEQFF
- TRBJ2-1 TRBV29-1 - TGCAGCGCGGAGGCCCGCGGGTCCTACAATGAGCAGTTCTTC CSAEARGSYNEQFF
many TRBJ2-1 TRBV6-4 TRBD2 TGTGCCAGCAGTGACCAGACTAGCGGAGACATCCATGAGCAGTTCTTC CASSDQTSGDIHEQFF
- TRBJ2-1 TRBV7-3 - TGTGCCAGCAGCAATAGCGGAGGGGCCAGGAATGAGCAGTTCTTC CASSNSGGARNEQFF
few TRBJ2-2 TRBV20-1 - TGCAGTGCCACTACTGAGGCCTTCGGTGGGGAGCTGTTTTTT CSATTEAFGGELFF
- TRBJ2-1 TRBV29-1 TRBD1 TGCAGCGTTGTAGAAGGGACAGGAAGTGAGCAGTTCTTC CSVVEGTGSEQFF
- TRBJ2-7 TRBV4-1 TRBD2 TGCGCCAGCAGCCAAGAGGGGAGGGCAAAAGGGAACGAGCAGTACTTC CASSQEGRAKGNEQYF
few TRBJ2-4 TRBV4-1 - TGCGCCAGCAGCCAAGAGAGGGTCGCGGGGGTGGACAGGGCCAAAAACATTCAGTACTTC CASSQERVAGVDRAKNIQYF
many TRBJ2-3 TRBV3-1 - TGTGCCAGCAGCAATTTACTAGAGGCGGGCACAGATACGCAGTATTTT CASSNLLEAGTDTQYF
- TRBJ2-1 TRBV30 TRBD2 TGTGCCTGGAGCGCGGGAGCTGACAATGAGCAGTTCTTC CAWSAGADNEQFF
once TRBJ1-5 TRBV25-1 - TGTGCCAGCAGTGATTCCGCCCTTGGTCCACCCCAGCATTTT CASSDSALGPPQHF
- TRBJ1-5 TRBV2 - TGTGCCAGCAGTGGTAGCAGGGATCAGCCCCAGCATTTT CASSGSRDQPQHF
many TRBJ2-5 TRBV5-5 - TGTGCCAGCAGCTTGGGAAGAAGTGAGACCCAGTACTTC CASSLGRSETQYF
many TRBJ1-2 TRBV21-1 - TGTGCCAGCAGCAAAGGCGGCCAACACCACTATGGCTACACCTTC CASSKGGQHHYGYTF
- TRBJ2-1 TRBV12-3/TRBV12-4 TRBD2 TGTGCCAGTACTCTAGCGGGGGGGCACCCGGATGAGCAGTTCTTC CASTLAGGHPDEQFF
many TRBJ1-5 TRBV12-3/TRBV12-4 - TGTGCCAGCAGTTTGCAGGAGAATCAGCCCCAGCATTTT CASSLQENQPQHF
once TRBJ2-6 TRBV9 - TGTGCCAGTACTCAGACGGGGAACTCTGGGGCCAACGTCCTGACTTTC CASTQTGNSGANVLTF
few TRBJ2-3 TRBV3-1 TRBD1 TGTGCCAGCAGCCGGGACAGCCTTGTTGATACGCAGTATTTT CASSRDSLVDTQYF
many TRBJ1-2 TRBV30 - TGTGCCTGGAAGTACGAAGACAGCAAATATGGCTACACCTTC CAWKYEDSKYGYTF
many TRBJ2-1 TRBV20-1 TRBD2 TGCAGTGCTCCCCTAGCGGGCGACCTCTACAATGAGCAGTTCTTC CSAPLAGDLYNEQFF
- TRBJ2-5 TRBV5-1 - TGCGCCAGCTTGGACGGCGCCCAAGAGACCCAGTACTTC CASLDGAQETQYF
- TRBJ1-3 TRBV29-1 - TGCAGCGTAGCGGGACACTTCTCTGGAAACACCATATATTTT CSVAGHFSGNTIYF
- TRBJ2-3 TRBV25-1 - TGTGCCAGCAGTGAATTTGGTAGGAATACGCAGTATTTT CASSEFGRNTQYF
- TRBJ2-7 TRBV6-1 - TGTGCCAGCAGTGGTTCAGTAAAATCCGACGAGCAGTACTTC CASSGSVKSDEQYF
- TRBJ1-1 TRBV27 - TGTGCCAGCAGCCGAATGGGGAGCGCTGAAGCTTTCTTT CASSRMGSAEAFF
- TRBJ2-7 TRBV10-3 - TGTGCCATCAGTGAGTCCTTATCCCCCCAGTACTTC CAISESLSPQYF
- TRBJ1-5 TRBV5-5 - TGTGCCAGCAGCCCGGCCGGTCAGCCCCAGCATTTT CASSPAGQPQHF
once TRBJ2-7 TRBV10-3 TRBD1 TGTGCCATCAGTGACCACAGGGGGCCCATCTACGAGCAGTACTTC CAISDHRGPIYEQYF
few TRBJ2-5 TRBV20-1 - TGCAGTGCTTCGGGCCAAGAGACCCAGTACTTC CSASGQETQYF
- TRBJ1-2 TRBV7-2 TRBD1 TGTGCCAGCAGTCCATTCATTAGGGGGCTGCCCTATGGCTACACCTTC CASSPFIRGLPYGYTF
few TRBJ2-7 TRBV7-2 - TGTGCCAGCAGCTTAGCTGGACTTCGGATCTACGAGCAGTACTTC CASSLAGLRIYEQYF
- TRBJ1-6 TRBV5-1 TRBD1 TGCACCAGCAGCTTAACAGAGACAGGGAGGGATTCACCCCTCCACTTT CTSSLTETGRDSPLHF
once TRBJ1-2 TRBV4-1 - TGCGCCAGCAGCCAACGGCCTCCGTATGGCTACACCTTC CASSQRPPYGYTF
- TRBJ2-1 TRBV4-2 - TGTGCCAGCAGCCCTCTCCTGGGACTCCTGGGCTCCTACAATGAGCAGTTCTTC CASSPLLGLLGSYNEQFF
- TRBJ1-2 TRBV6-6 - TGTGCCAGCAGTGACTCGAGCCGAGGGGACGGCTACACCTTC CASSDSSRGDGYTF
- TRBJ2-4 TRBV7-9 - TGTGCCAGCAGCTTTCAGGCTAGCAAAAACATTCAGTACTTC CASSFQASKNIQYF
once TRBJ1-1 TRBV4-1 - TGCGCCAGCAGCAAAGGCCCCTCCGCCGGGGACACTGAAGCTTTCTTT CASSKGPSAGDTEAFF
- TRBJ2-3 TRBV27 TRBD2 TGTGCCAGCAGTTTGTTACGGACTAGCGGGGAGGGCACAGATACGCAGTATTTT CASSLLRTSGEGTDTQYF
- TRBJ1-2 TRBV12-3/TRBV12-4 - TGTGCCAGCAGTTCCCGGGCGGCCCTCGAGGGCTACACCTTC CASSSRAALEGYTF